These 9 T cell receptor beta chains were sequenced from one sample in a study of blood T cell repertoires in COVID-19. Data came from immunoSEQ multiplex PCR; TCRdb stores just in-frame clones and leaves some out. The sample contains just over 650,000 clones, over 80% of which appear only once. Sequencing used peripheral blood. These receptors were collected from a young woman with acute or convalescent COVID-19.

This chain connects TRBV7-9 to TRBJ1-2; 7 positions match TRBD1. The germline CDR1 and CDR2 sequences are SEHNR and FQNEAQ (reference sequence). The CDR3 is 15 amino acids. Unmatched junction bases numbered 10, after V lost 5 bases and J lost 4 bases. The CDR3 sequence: CASSHGQVDPYGYTF. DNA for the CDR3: TGTGCCAGCAGCCACGGACAGGTCGATCCCTATGGCTACACCTTC.

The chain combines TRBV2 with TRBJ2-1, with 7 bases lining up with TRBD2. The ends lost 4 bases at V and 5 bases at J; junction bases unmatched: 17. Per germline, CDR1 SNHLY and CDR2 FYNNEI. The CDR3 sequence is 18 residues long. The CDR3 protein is CASSGAPGVGGINNEQFF. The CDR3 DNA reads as TGTGCCAGCAGTGGGGCACCCGGGGTCGGGGGGATTAACAATGAGCAGTTCTTC.

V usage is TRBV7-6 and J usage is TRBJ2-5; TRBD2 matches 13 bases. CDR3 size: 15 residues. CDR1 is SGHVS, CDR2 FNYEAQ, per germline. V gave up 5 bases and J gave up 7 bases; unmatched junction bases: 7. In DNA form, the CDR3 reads TGTGCCAGCAGCCCCGGGACTAGCGGGGTGGGGACCCAGTACTTC. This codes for CASSPGTSGVGTQYF.

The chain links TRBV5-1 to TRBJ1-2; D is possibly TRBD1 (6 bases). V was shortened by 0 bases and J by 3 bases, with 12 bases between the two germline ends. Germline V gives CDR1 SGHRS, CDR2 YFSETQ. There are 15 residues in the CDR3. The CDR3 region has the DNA TGCGCCAGCAGCTTGGTGGGGGCCGGGGACTATGGCTACACCTTC. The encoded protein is CASSLVGAGDYGYTF.

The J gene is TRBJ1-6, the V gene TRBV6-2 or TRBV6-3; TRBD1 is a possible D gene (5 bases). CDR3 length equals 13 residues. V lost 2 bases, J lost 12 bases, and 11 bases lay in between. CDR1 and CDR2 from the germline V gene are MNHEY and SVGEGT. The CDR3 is CASSYADSLPLHF. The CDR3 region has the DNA TGTGCCAGCAGTTACGCCGACAGCTTACCCCTCCACTTT.

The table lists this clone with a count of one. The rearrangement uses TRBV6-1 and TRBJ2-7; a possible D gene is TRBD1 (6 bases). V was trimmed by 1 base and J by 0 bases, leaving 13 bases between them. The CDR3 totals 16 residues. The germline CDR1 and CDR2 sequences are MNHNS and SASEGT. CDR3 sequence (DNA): TGTGCCAGCAGTGAAGTTGCCGGGACACCCTCCTACGAGCAGTACTTC. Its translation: CASSEVAGTPSYEQYF.

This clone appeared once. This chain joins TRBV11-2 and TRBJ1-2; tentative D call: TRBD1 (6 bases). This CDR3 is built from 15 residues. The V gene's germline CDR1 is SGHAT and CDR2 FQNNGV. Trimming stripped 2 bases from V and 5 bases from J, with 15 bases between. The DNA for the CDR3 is TGTGCCAGCAGCTTAAGGGGGGGGCAGCCTTATGGCTACACCTTC. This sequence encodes CASSLRGGQPYGYTF.

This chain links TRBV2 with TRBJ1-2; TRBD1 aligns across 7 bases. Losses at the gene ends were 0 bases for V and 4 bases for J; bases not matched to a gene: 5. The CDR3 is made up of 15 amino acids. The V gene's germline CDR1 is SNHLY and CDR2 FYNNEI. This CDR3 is CASSEAVGQIYGYTF. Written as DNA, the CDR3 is TGTGCCAGCAGTGAAGCTGTGGGACAGATCTATGGCTACACCTTC.

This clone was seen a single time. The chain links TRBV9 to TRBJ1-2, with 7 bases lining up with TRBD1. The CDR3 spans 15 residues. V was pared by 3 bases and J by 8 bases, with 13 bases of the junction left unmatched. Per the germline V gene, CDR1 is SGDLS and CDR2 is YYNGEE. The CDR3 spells CASSAAPTGLIGYTF. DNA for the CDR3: TGTGCCAGCAGCGCGGCACCGACAGGGCTAATCGGCTACACCTTC.